This passage covers 29 T cell receptor beta chains from one sample sequenced in a study of T-cell reconstitution after alpha-beta-depleted transplantation in children. Unique molecular identifiers were incorporated when the TCRbeta library was constructed. TCRdb processed the PCR reads anew with MiXCR; each CDR3 protein has one entry. Of a few hundred thousand distinct CDR3 sequences listed, 9% to 12% are singletons. This specimen was PBMCs from the stem cell graft donor, taken from the stem cell graft. These receptor sequences come from a human donor who donated a stem cell graft to a child with acute lymphoblastic leukemia.

The chain links TRBV27 to TRBJ2-7; D gene ambiguous. CDR1 and CDR2 (germline): MNHEY, SMNVEV (reference sequence). This CDR3 is built from 17 residues. Trimming stripped 6 bases from V and 2 bases from J, with 23 bases between. CDR3 bases: TGTGCCAGCAGCGTAAGGCCCCCCGTAAACACGGCCTACGAGCAGTACTTC. It translates to CASSVRPPVNTAYEQYF.

The V and J genes are TRBV7-9 and TRBJ1-2, with D uncertain. Germline CDR1 and CDR2: SEHNR and FQNEAQ (reference sequence). This CDR3 region has 14 residues. The germline V and J ends were trimmed by 3 bases and 5 bases, with 13 bases remaining between them. The CDR3 sequence is CASSFSADSYGYTF. CDR3 sequence (DNA): TGTGCCAGCAGCTTCTCGGCGGATTCGTATGGCTACACCTTC.

This chain links TRBV5-1 with TRBJ2-3; D gene uncertain. There are 15 residues in the CDR3. The ends were cut back, 0 bases at V and 3 bases at J, with 11 bases in the middle. Germline values: CDR1 SGHRS, CDR2 YFSETQ. The CDR3 reads CASSLGIRPTDTQYF. The CDR3 DNA reads TGCGCCAGCAGCTTGGGGATAAGGCCAACAGATACGCAGTATTTT.

The chain carries TRBV5-1 and TRBJ2-1, with 8 bases that match TRBD2. The J segment lost 9 bases and the V segment lost 0 bases, leaving 8 bases of the junction unmatched. This CDR3 has 15 residues. In germline, CDR1 is SGHRS, CDR2 YFSETQ. DNA for the CDR3: TGCGCCAGCAGCTTGGTACTAGCGGTCGAGGGTGAGCAGTTCTTC. This sequence encodes CASSLVLAVEGEQFF.

In this sample, this clonotype turned up many times. The chain has TRBV10-3 and TRBJ2-5; TRBD1 matches at 8 bases. There are 15 residues in the CDR3. Trimming cost V 3 bases and J 9 bases; bases outside gene matches: 12. CDR1 and CDR2 from the germline V gene are ENHRY and SYGVKD. The CDR3 sequence is CAISDPPGGKYSQYF. The CDR3 DNA follows: TGTGCCATCAGTGACCCTCCAGGGGGCAAATATTCCCAGTACTTC.

This clonotype was seen a handful of times. The rearrangement links TRBV15 to TRBJ2-1, with a weak D call TRBD2 (6 bases). The CDR3 sequence is 15 residues long. The ends were cut back, 4 bases at V and 0 bases at J, with 10 bases in the middle. The germline V gene encodes CDR1 LNHNV and CDR2 YYDKDF (reference sequence). The DNA for the CDR3 is TGTGCCACCAGCACGGACGGGAGCTCCTACAATGAGCAGTTCTTC. It translates to CATSTDGSSYNEQFF.

The V and J genes are TRBV20-1 and TRBJ2-1; D is undetermined. The ends were cut back, 5 bases at V and 0 bases at J, with 11 bases in the middle. Germline lookup yields CDR1 DFQATT and CDR2 SNEGSKA (reference sequence). This CDR3 has 14 residues. CDR3 in amino acids: CSAFEDPSYNEQFF. Written as DNA, the CDR3 is TGCAGTGCTTTTGAGGACCCCTCCTACAATGAGCAGTTCTTC.

There are many counts of this clonotype. The rearrangement joins TRBV11-1 to TRBJ2-5; possibly TRBD1 for D (6 bases). This CDR3 is built from 12 residues. V dropped 8 bases and J dropped 4 bases, with 11 bases sitting between them. CDR1 SGHAT and CDR2 FQDESV come from the germline V gene (reference sequence). CDR3 in amino acids: CASQLGGETQYF. DNA of the CDR3: TGTGCCAGCCAATTAGGGGGAGAGACCCAGTACTTC. Variable domain in full (rest from reference TRBV11-1 and TRBJ2-5): EAEVAQSPRYKITEKSQAVAFWCDPISGHATLYWYRQILGQGPELLVQFQDESVVDDSQLPKDRFSAERLKGVDSTLKIQPAELGDSAMYLCASQLGGETQYFGPGTRLLVL.

This clonotype was observed a handful of times. The rearrangement joins TRBV7-8 to TRBJ1-5, with a possible D match to TRBD1 (5 bases). CDR1 and CDR2 (germline): SGHVS, FQNEAQ. The V and J ends lost 5 bases and 4 bases respectively, with 12 bases between them. There are 14 residues in the CDR3. The CDR3 protein is CASSNRGGNQPQHF. DNA of the CDR3: TGTGCCAGCAGCAACCGGGGGGGAAATCAGCCCCAGCATTTT.

This clonotype was detected only a few times. The chain joins TRBV18 to TRBJ2-7; D is possibly TRBD2 (6 bases). Germline CDR1 KGHSH, CDR2 LQKENI. This CDR3 comprises 17 residues. The V end lost 3 bases, the J end lost 7 bases, and 25 bases lay between the germline ends. The CDR3 region is CASSPTSGGAAPWEQYF. The CDR3 nucleotides are TGTGCCAGCTCACCGACCAGCGGCGGGGCAGCCCCTTGGGAGCAGTACTTC. The full variable domain, completed using reference TRBV18 and TRBJ2-7, is NAGVMQNPRHLVRRRGQEARLRCSPMKGHSHVYWYRQLPEEGLKFMVYLQKENIIDESGMPKERFSAEFPKEGPSILRIQQVVRGDSAAYFCASSPTSGGAAPWEQYFGPGTRLTVT.

The J gene is TRBJ2-4, the V gene TRBV5-1; D not certain. Germline V lookup: CDR1 SGHRS, CDR2 YFSETQ. Trimming cost V 0 bases and J 5 bases, with 6 bases left between them. This CDR3 has 13 residues. CDR3 residues: CASSLGAENIQYF. Written as DNA, the CDR3 is TGCGCCAGCAGCTTGGGGGCAGAAAACATTCAGTACTTC.

This clonotype appeared many times. V gene TRBV7-2 combines with J gene TRBJ1-4; 7 bases align to TRBD1. Germline V gene sequence: CDR1 SGHTA, CDR2 FQGNSA. The CDR3 consists of 15 residues. Unmatched junction bases numbered 3, after V lost 0 bases and J lost 5 bases. In DNA form, the CDR3 reads TGTGCCAGCAGCTTAGCCGGGACAGCCAATGAAAAACTGTTTTTT. Encoded protein: CASSLAGTANEKLFF.

This clonotype has a handful of counts. The chain joins TRBV11-2 to TRBJ2-2; TRBD2 matches 13 bases. The germline CDR1 and CDR2 sequences are SGHAT and FQNNGV. V shed 5 bases and J 1 base; nucleotides not matched to a gene: 13. This CDR3 comprises 20 residues. The CDR3 DNA follows: TGTGCCAGCAGCCGTCGAGGGACTAGCGGGACGACCTTGAACACCGGGGAGCTGTTTTTT. It yields the protein CASSRRGTSGTTLNTGELFF.

The table lists this clonotype with many counts. The rearrangement links TRBV4-1 to TRBJ1-5; 7 bases agree with TRBD1. Germline CDR1 is MGHRA and CDR2 is YSYEKL. V trimming: 6 bases; J trimming: 7 bases; junction bases outside the gene matches: 6. The CDR3 spans 13 residues. As DNA, the CDR3 is TGCGCCAGCAGTCAGACAGGGATCCAGCCCCAGCATTTT. It encodes CASSQTGIQPQHF.

V usage is TRBV7-9 and J usage is TRBJ2-3; 9 bases are a match to TRBD2. Unmatched junction bases numbered 6, after V lost 5 bases and J lost 3 bases. The CDR3 spans 15 residues. CDR1 SEHNR and CDR2 FQNEAQ come from the germline V gene (reference sequence). The DNA for the CDR3 is TGTGCCAGCAGCGGAAGGGCGGGAGGGACAGATACGCAGTATTTT. Amino acids: CASSGRAGGTDTQYF.

J is TRBJ2-7 and V is TRBV29-1, with 12 bases fitting TRBD1. V was pared by 7 bases and J by 6 bases, with 7 bases of the junction left unmatched. The CDR3 is 13 residues long. Germline V gene lookup returns CDR1 SQVTM and CDR2 ANQGSEA. The CDR3 loop is CSAGTGGSSEQYF. The CDR3 DNA reads as TGCAGCGCGGGGACAGGGGGCTCGAGCGAGCAGTACTTC.

The CDR3 coding sequence is TGCAGCGTTGAGGCAGGGAAGGGGAGCTACACCTTC. Encoded protein: CSVEAGKGSYTF. V gene TRBV29-1 combines with J gene TRBJ1-2; D possibly corresponds to TRBD1 (5 bases). The CDR3 extends over 12 amino acids. Trimming shortened V by 3 bases and J by 9 bases, and 14 bases separated the two germline ends. Germline assignment: CDR1 SQVTM and CDR2 ANQGSEA.

This chain connects TRBV15 to TRBJ2-5; D not resolved. This CDR3 has 11 amino acids. The V end was cut by 5 bases, the J end by 2 bases, with 3 bases between. CDR1 is LNHNV and CDR2 is YYDKDF in the germline V gene (reference sequence). CDR3 amino acids: CATSAQETQYF. For the CDR3, the DNA is TGTGCCACCAGCGCTCAAGAGACCCAGTACTTC.

Worth noting for this clonotype: This may arise from a read error, as a much more abundant clone is one base away. V and J are TRBV7-2 and TRBJ1-3; D is undetermined. The CDR3 sequence is 14 residues long. CDR1 SGHTA and CDR2 FQGNSA come from the germline V gene. V shed 1 base and J shed 0 bases, with 4 bases lying between them. CDR3: CASSLESSGNTIYF. The CDR3 DNA reads TGTGCCAGCAGCTTAGAAAGCTCTGGAAACACCATATATTTT.

This clonotype was counted only a few times. J is TRBJ1-1 and V is TRBV27; the match to TRBD1 covers 9 bases. Germline V CDR1 and CDR2: MNHEY, SMNVEV (reference sequence). V was clipped by 4 bases and J by 5 bases; unmatched bases: 8. The CDR3 extends over 15 amino acids. CDR3 DNA: TGTGCCAGCAGTTCCCCGGGACAGGGTCGAACTGAAGCTTTCTTT. It specifies CASSSPGQGRTEAFF.

The DNA for the CDR3 is TGTGCCAGCAGCGTAGGGGGTAGCGGGTGGAACAATGAGCAGTTCTTC. Translating gives CASSVGGSGWNNEQFF. The chain employs TRBV9 and TRBJ2-1; 7 nucleotides align to TRBD2. Germline CDR1 SGDLS, CDR2 YYNGEE. This CDR3 is 16 amino acids long. V was pared by 0 bases and J by 5 bases, with 8 bases of the junction left unmatched.

J is TRBJ2-7 and V is TRBV5-1; D might be TRBD2 (5 bases). The germline V gene encodes CDR1 SGHRS and CDR2 YFSETQ. Trimming took 4 bases from V and 1 from J, leaving 12 bases between them. The CDR3 is 14 residues long. The CDR3 spells CASSHVSGSYEQYF. The DNA of the CDR3 is TGCGCCAGCAGCCATGTCTCGGGGTCCTACGAGCAGTACTTC.

The chain recombines TRBV27 with TRBJ2-7; TRBD1 aligns across 10 bases. The germline CDR1 and CDR2 sequences are MNHEY and SMNVEV (reference sequence). The trim removed 0 bases at V and 2 bases at J, leaving 7 bases unmatched. The CDR3 contains 17 residues. The CDR3 sequence is CASSLSDPGTGAYEQYF. The DNA for the CDR3 is TGTGCCAGCAGTTTATCGGACCCCGGGACAGGGGCCTACGAGCAGTACTTC.

This clonotype was counted between two and nine times. The chain has TRBV6-1 and TRBJ2-5, with D possibly being TRBD1 (6 bases). CDR1 MNHNS and CDR2 SASEGT come from the germline V gene. V shed 2 bases and J shed 4 bases, with 17 bases lying between them. The CDR3 runs to 16 residues. In DNA, the CDR3 is TGTGCCAGCAGTGAACCCCGGGACCTGACAGGAGAGACCCAGTACTTC. It codes for CASSEPRDLTGETQYF.

The gene calls are TRBV6-5 and TRBJ1-1; 9 bases map to TRBD1. Germline V gene lookup returns CDR1 MNHEY and CDR2 SVGAGI. The CDR3 is 15 residues long. With V trimmed by 3 bases and J by 4 bases, 6 bases remained unmatched. CDR3 in amino acids: CASSYRTGEVTEAFF. Here the CDR3 DNA reads TGTGCCAGCAGTTATCGGACAGGGGAGGTCACTGAAGCTTTCTTT.

This clonotype was seen at least ten times. This chain links TRBV7-9 with TRBJ2-2; weak D call: TRBD2 (6 bases). This CDR3 region has 12 residues. CDR1 and CDR2 from the germline V gene are SEHNR and FQNEAQ (reference sequence). The V and J ends lost 4 bases and 7 bases respectively, with 7 bases between them. DNA of the CDR3: TGTGCCAGCAGCTCGGGAGTCGGGGAGCTGTTTTTT. It yields the protein CASSSGVGELFF.

This clonotype has just a few counts. The J gene is TRBJ2-2, the V gene TRBV20-1; tentatively, D is TRBD2 (6 bases). Looked up from germline, CDR1 is DFQATT and CDR2 is SNEGSKA (reference sequence). V lost 3 bases, J lost 2 bases, and 13 bases lay in between. The CDR3 totals 15 residues. Here the CDR3 reads CSASLPGLNTGELFF. CDR3 sequence (DNA): TGCAGTGCTAGCCTGCCAGGACTAAACACCGGGGAGCTGTTTTTT.

The genes are TRBV27 and TRBJ2-3, with unresolved D. Per the germline V gene, CDR1 is MNHEY and CDR2 is SMNVEV (reference sequence). Trimming pared 0 bases from V and 0 bases from J, leaving 7 bases between. CDR3 length: 15 residues. CDR3 DNA sequence: TGTGCCAGCAGTTTATCGATATCTAGCACAGATACGCAGTATTTT. Its protein product is CASSLSISSTDTQYF.

The table lists this clonotype with a few counts. Relative to the germline gene, one junction end is altered; a read error may explain this. This sequence joins TRBV12-3 or TRBV12-4 and TRBJ2-6; maybe TRBD1 (6 bases). The CDR3 has 14 residues. CDR3 sequence: CASSELAGANGLTF. DNA of the CDR3: TGTGCCAGCAGTGAATTAGCAGGGGCCAACGGCCTGACTTTC.